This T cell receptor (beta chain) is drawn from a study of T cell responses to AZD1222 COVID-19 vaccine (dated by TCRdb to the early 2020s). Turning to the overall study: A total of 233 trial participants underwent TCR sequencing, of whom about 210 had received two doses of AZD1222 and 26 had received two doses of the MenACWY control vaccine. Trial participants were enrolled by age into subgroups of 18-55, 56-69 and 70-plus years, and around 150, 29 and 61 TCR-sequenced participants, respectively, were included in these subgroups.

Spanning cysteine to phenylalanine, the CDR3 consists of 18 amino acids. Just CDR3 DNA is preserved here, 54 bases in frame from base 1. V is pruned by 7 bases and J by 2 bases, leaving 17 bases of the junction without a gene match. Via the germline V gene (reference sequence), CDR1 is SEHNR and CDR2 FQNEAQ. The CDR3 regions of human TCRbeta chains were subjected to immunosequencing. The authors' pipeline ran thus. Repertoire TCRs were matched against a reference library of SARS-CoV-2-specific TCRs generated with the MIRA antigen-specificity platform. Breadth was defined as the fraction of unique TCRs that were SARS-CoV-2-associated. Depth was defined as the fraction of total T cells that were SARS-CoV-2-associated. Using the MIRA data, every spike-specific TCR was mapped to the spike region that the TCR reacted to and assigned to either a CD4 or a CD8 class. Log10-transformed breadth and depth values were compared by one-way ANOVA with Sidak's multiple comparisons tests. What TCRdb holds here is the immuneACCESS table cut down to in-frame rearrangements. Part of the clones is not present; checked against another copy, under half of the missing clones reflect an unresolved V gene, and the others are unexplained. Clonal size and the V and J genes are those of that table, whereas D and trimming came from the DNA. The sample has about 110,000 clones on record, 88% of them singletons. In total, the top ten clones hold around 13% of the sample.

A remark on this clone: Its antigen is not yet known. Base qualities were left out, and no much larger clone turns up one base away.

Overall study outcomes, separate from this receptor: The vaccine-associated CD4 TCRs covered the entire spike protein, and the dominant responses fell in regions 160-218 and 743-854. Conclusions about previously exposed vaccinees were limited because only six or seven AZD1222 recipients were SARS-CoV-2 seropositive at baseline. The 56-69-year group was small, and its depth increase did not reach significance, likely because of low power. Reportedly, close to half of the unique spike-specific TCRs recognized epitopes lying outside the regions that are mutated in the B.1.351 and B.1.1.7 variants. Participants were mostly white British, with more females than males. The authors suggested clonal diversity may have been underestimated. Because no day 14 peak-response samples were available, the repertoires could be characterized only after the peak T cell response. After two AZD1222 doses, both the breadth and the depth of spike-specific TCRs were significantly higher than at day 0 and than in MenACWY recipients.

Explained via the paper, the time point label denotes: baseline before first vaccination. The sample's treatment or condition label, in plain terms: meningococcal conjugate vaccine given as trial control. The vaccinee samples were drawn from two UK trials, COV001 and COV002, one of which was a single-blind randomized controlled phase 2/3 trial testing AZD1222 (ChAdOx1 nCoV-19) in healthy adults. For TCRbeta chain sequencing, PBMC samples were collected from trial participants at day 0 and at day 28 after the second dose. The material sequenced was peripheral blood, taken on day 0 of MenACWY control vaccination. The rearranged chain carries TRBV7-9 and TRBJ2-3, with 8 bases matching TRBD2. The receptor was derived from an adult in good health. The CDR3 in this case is CASTLIHAGTRPTDTQYF. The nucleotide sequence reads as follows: TGTGCCAGCACCCTAATTCACGCCGGGACTAGGCCCACAGATACGCAGTATTTT.